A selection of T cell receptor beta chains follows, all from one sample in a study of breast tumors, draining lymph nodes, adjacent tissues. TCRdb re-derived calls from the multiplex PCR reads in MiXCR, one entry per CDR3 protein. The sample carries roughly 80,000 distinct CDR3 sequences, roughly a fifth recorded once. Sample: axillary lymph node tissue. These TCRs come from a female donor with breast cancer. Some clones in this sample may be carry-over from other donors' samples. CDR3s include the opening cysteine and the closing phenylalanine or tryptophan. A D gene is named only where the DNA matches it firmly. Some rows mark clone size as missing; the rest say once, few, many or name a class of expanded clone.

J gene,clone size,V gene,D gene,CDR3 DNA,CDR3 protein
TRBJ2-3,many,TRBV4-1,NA,TGCGCCAGCAGCCCCTTTGGAGATACGCAGTATTTT,CASSPFGDTQYF
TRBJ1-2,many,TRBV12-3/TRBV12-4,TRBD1,TGTGCCAGCAGCTTGGGGAGACAGGGGCCAAACTATGGCTACACCTTC,CASSLGRQGPNYGYTF
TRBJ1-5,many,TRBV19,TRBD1,TGTGCCAGTAGTACGGGACAGCTCAATCAGCCCCAGCATTTT,CASSTGQLNQPQHF
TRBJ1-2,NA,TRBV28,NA,TGTGCCAGCAGGTTGGGGGGAGGGGACGGCTACACCTTC,CASRLGGGDGYTF
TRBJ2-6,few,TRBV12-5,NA,TGTGCTAGTGGTTTATCCGGGACATTCAACGTCCTGACTTTC,CASGLSGTFNVLTF
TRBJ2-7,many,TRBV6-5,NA,TGTGCCAGCAGAAGGGATTTCTACGAGCAGTACTTC,CASRRDFYEQYF
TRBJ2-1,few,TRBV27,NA,TGTGCCAGCAGTCCCGACCCAAAATGGTACAATGAGCAGTTCTTC,CASSPDPKWYNEQFF
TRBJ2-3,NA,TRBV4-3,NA,TGCGCCAGCAGCCAAGATAGTCACAGAGCAGATACGCAGTATTTT,CASSQDSHRADTQYF
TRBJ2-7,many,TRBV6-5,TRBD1,TGTGCCAGCAGTTACATCAAGGGACAGGGTTCCTACGAGCAGTACTTC,CASSYIKGQGSYEQYF
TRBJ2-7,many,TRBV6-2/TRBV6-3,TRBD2,TGTGCCAGCAGTTTGGCGGGAGCGGACTACGAGCAGTACTTC,CASSLAGADYEQYF
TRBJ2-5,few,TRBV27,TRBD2,TGTGCCAGCGGACGACTGGGACTAGCGGGAGGAGAGACCCAGTACTTC,CASGRLGLAGGETQYF
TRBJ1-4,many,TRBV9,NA,TGTGCCAGCAGCGCTGGCACTGTCACAACTAATGAAAAACTGTTTTTT,CASSAGTVTTNEKLFF
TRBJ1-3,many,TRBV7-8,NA,TGTGCCAGCAGCTTAGCGTCCCAGAGGAACACCATATATTTT,CASSLASQRNTIYF
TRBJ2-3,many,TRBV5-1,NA,TGCGCCAGCAGCTTCCAACCGGGACATGGCACAGATACGCAGTATTTT,CASSFQPGHGTDTQYF
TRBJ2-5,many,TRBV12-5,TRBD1,TGTGCTAGTGAAAAGACAGGGGGCTGGTACCAAGAGACCCAGTACTTC,CASEKTGGWYQETQYF
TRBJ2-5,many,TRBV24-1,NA,TGTGCCTCAAGCGGGGCAGGGGTACAAGAGACCCAGTACTTC,CASSGAGVQETQYF
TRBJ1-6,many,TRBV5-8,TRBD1,TGTGCCAGCAGCTTGCAGGGGGGCAATAATTCACCCCTCCACTTT,CASSLQGGNNSPLHF
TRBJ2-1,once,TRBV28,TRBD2,TGTGCCAGCAGTCTCGGACTAGCGGGAGGGCCGGAGTTCTTC,CASSLGLAGGPEFF
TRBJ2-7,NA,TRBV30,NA,TGTGCCTGGAGTGTAGGGGGAGGGTTGAGCGAGCAGTACTTC,CAWSVGGGLSEQYF
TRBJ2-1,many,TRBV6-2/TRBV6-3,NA,TGTGCCAGCAGTTGGGAAACGTCCTACAATGAGCAGTTCTTC,CASSWETSYNEQFF
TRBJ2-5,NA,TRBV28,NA,TGTGCCAGCAGACATTCACTCAGGGTTGTCCAAGAGACCCAGTACTTC,CASRHSLRVVQETQYF
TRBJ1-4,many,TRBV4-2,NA,TGTGCCAGCAGCCAAGACTCCGCAACTAATGAAAAACTGTTTTTT,CASSQDSATNEKLFF
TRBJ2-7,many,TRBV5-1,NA,TGCGCCAGCAGCTTGGAGACTCTCGACGAGCAGTACTTC,CASSLETLDEQYF
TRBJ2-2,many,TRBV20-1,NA,TGCAGTGCAATACAGGGTTTCACCGGGGAGCTGTTTTTT,CSAIQGFTGELFF
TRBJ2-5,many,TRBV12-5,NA,TGTGCTAGTGGTTTAGGTGCCGGGCCGCAGACCCAGTACTTC,CASGLGAGPQTQYF
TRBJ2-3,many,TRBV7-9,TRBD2,TGTGCCAGCAGCTTATCGACTAGCGGGAGTAGAACAGATACGCAGTATTTT,CASSLSTSGSRTDTQYF
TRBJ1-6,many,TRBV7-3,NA,TGTGCCAGCAGCTGGGGAGGGGGGTCGGATTCACCCCTCCACTTT,CASSWGGGSDSPLHF
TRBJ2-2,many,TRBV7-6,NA,TGTGCCAGCAGCTTTGTCGGTGCGGGGCAAGGGGAGCTGTTTTTT,CASSFVGAGQGELFF
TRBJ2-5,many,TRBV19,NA,TGTGCCAGTAGTACCAGCGTTCAAGAGACCCAGTACTTC,CASSTSVQETQYF
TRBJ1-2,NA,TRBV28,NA,TGTGCCAGCAGCTCCGTTGCTGAGGTTAATAGAGATGGCTACACCTTC,CASSSVAEVNRDGYTF
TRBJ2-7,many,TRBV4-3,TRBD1,TGCGCCAGCAGCCAGGGGACAGGGATTCACGAGCAGTACTTC,CASSQGTGIHEQYF
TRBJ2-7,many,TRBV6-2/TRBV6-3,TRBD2,TGTGCCAGCAGTTCCCGCGGGAGGGCCGGGGACGAGCAGTACTTC,CASSSRGRAGDEQYF
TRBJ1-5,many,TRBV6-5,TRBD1,TGTGCCAGCAGCTCCGGGACAGGGTCCCAGGGAGCCCAGCATTTT,CASSSGTGSQGAQHF
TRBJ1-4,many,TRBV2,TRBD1,TGTGCCAGCAGTAGACGGACAGGCGGCCTCGCAAAACTGTTTTTT,CASSRRTGGLAKLFF
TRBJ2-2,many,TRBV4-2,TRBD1,TGTGCCAGCAGCCAGAGGGCAGGGGGAAACACCGGGGAGCTGTTTTTT,CASSQRAGGNTGELFF
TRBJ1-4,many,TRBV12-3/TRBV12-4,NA,TGTGCCAGCAGTTTGTCAGGGCAATCAACTAATGAAAAACTGTTTTTT,CASSLSGQSTNEKLFF
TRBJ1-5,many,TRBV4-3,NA,TGCGCCAGCAGCCAAACAATACAGGGTCGCAAACCCCAGCATTTT,CASSQTIQGRKPQHF
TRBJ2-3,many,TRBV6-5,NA,TGTGCCAGCAGTTATATCAGCCCTAGCACAGATACGCAGTATTTT,CASSYISPSTDTQYF
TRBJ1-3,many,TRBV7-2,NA,TGTGCCAGCAGCTTAGTTCCTGATTCTGGAAACACCATATATTTT,CASSLVPDSGNTIYF
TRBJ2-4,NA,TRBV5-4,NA,TGTGCCAGCAGCTTAGAACCGAATGGCATTCAGTACTTC,CASSLEPNGIQYF
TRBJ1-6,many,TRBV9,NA,TGTGCCAGCAGCGTAGCTGGAAGGGGTTCACCCCTCCACTTT,CASSVAGRGSPLHF
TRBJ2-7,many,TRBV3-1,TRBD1,TGTGCCAGCAGCCAATCCGAGACAGGGGACGAGCAGTACTTC,CASSQSETGDEQYF
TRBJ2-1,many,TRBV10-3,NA,TGTGCCATCAGTGAGCGACTCTCCCGCTCCTACAATGAGCAGTTCTTC,CAISERLSRSYNEQFF
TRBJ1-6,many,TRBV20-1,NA,TGCAGTGCTAGAGATATATACTCCTATAATTCACCCCTCCACTTT,CSARDIYSYNSPLHF
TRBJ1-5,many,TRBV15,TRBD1,TGTGCCACCAGCAGAGAACGGACAGGGCTTCAGCCCCAGCATTTT,CATSRERTGLQPQHF
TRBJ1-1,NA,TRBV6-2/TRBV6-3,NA,TGTGCCAGCAGTTATTGGCGGAGGAACACTGAAGCTTTCTTT,CASSYWRRNTEAFF
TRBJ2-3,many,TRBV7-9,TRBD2,TGTGCCAGCAGCCCTATTAGCGGGAGCGCAGATACGCAGTATTTT,CASSPISGSADTQYF
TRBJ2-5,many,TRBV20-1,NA,TGCAGTGCTCCGGACAGCGCTAGAGAGACCCAGTACTTC,CSAPDSARETQYF
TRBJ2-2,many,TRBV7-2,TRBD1,TGTGCCAGCAGCCCGACAGGGGCGCCGGGGGAGCTGTTTTTT,CASSPTGAPGELFF
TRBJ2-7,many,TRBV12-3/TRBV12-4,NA,TGTGCCAGCAGTTTAGCGTTTGGCTTCGAGCAGTACTTC,CASSLAFGFEQYF
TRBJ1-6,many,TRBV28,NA,TGTGCCAGCAGTTCCCCGCAGGGGAGGTCACCCCTCCACTTT,CASSSPQGRSPLHF
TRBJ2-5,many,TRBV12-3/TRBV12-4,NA,TGTGCCAGCGGACGCCGGGCGCTTGACATCGGGGAGACCCAGTACTTC,CASGRRALDIGETQYF
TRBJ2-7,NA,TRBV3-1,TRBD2,TGTGCCAGCAGCCAAGCCCAGCGGGAGGGCCTCTACGAGCAGTACTTC,CASSQAQREGLYEQYF
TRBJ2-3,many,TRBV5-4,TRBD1,TGTGCCAGCAGCTTATTCAGGGGGCGCACAGATACGCAGTATTTT,CASSLFRGRTDTQYF
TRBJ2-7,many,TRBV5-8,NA,TGTGCCAGCAATGCGGAGAGCTCCTACGAGCAGTACTTC,CASNAESSYEQYF
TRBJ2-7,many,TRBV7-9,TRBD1,TGTGCCAGCAGCTCGGGACAGGCTCTCTACGAGCAGTACTTC,CASSSGQALYEQYF
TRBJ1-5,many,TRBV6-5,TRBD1,TGTGCCAGCACGGTGGGACAGGGTCATCAGCCCCAGCATTTT,CASTVGQGHQPQHF
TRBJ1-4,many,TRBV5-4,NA,TGTGCCAGCAGCCAATGGGACGTTAATGAAAAACTGTTTTTT,CASSQWDVNEKLFF
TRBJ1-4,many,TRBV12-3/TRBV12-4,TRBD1,TGTGCCAGCAGTTTAGTAGGGGGGGACAGGGGAGGAAAACTGTTTTTT,CASSLVGGDRGGKLFF